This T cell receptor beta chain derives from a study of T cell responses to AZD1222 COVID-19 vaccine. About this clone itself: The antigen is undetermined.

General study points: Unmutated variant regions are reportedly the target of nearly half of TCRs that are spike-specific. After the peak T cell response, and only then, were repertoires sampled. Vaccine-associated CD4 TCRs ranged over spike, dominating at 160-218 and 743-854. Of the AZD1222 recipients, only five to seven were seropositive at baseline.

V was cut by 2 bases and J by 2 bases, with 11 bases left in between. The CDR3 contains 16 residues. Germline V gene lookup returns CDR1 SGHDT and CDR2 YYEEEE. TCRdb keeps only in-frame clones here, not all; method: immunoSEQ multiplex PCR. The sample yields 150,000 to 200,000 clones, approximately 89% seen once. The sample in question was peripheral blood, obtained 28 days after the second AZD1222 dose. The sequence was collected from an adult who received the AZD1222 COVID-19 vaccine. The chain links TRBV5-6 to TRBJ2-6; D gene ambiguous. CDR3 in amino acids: CASSLLGGTGANVLTF. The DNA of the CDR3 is TGTGCCAGCAGCTTACTGGGTGGCACTGGGGCCAACGTCCTGACTTTC.